Below, 10 T cell receptor beta chains from the same sample are listed, as sequenced in a study of technical replicates of blood from a few donors. The protocol was immunoSEQ multiplex PCR, while the TCRdb copy is restricted to in-frame clones and leaves out a portion. Among about 99,000 clones listed, roughly 96% were seen once. Sequenced material: T cells isolated from PBMCs. The receptors shown here come from a human donor in good health.

This clone was recorded a few times. The chain carries TRBV5-6 and TRBJ2-7, with TRBD2 matching over 11 bases. The CDR3 contains 16 residues. Germline V gene data show CDR1 as SGHDT and CDR2 as YYEEEE. Trimming cost V 3 bases and J 4 bases; bases outside gene matches: 9. The CDR3 nucleotides are TGTGCCAGCAGCTGGGGGCCAGGGACTAGCGGATACGAGCAGTACTTC. Its protein is CASSWGPGTSGYEQYF. Full variable domain (rest looked up from reference TRBV5-6 and TRBJ2-7): DAGVTQSPTHLIKTRGQQVTLRCSPKSGHDTVSWYQQALGQGPQFIFQYYEEEERQRGNFPDRFSGHQFPNYSSELNVNALLLGDSALYLCASSWGPGTSGYEQYFGPGTRLTVT.

The chain has TRBV6-1 and TRBJ2-7, with TRBD1 as a possible D gene (5 bases). Trimming cost V 6 bases and J 4 bases, with 7 bases left between them. CDR1 and CDR2 (germline): MNHNS, SASEGT. The CDR3 loop spans 11 amino acids. CDR3 coding DNA: TGTGCCAGCAGGGCAGGGTACGAGCAGTACTTC. This gives the protein CASRAGYEQYF.

This chain joins TRBV5-1 and TRBJ1-5; TRBD1 matches at 7 bases. CDR1 and CDR2 (germline): SGHRS, YFSETQ. This CDR3 contains 14 residues. V trimming: 4 bases; J trimming: 3 bases; junction bases outside the gene matches: 4. The DNA of the CDR3 is TGCGCCAGCAGCGAGGGGGCCCCCAATCAGCCCCAGCATTTT. Translating it yields CASSEGAPNQPQHF.

The CDR3 reads CASSTQGSNTGELFF. CDR3 DNA sequence: TGTGCCAGCAGCACCCAGGGGTCCAACACCGGGGAGCTGTTTTTT. The rearrangement uses TRBV5-4 and TRBJ2-2, with a possible D match to TRBD1 (6 bases). The CDR3 extends over 15 amino acids. The germline gives CDR1 SGHNT, CDR2 YYREEE (reference sequence). The V end was cut by 4 bases, the J end by 2 bases, with 12 bases between. Variable domain in full (rest from reference TRBV5-4 and TRBJ2-2): ETGVTQSPTHLIKTRGQQVTLRCSSQSGHNTVSWYQQALGQGPQFIFQYYREEENGRGNFPPRFSGLQFPNYSSELNVNALELDDSALYLCASSTQGSNTGELFFGEGSRLTVL.

The chain carries TRBV7-2 and TRBJ2-1; a possible D gene is TRBD1 (5 bases). CDR3 length equals 13 residues. Germline values: CDR1 SGHTA, CDR2 FQGNSA. The V end lost 5 bases, the J end lost 5 bases, and 10 bases lay between the germline ends. The CDR3 DNA is TGTGCCAGCAGCACCAGGACAAACAATGAGCAGTTCTTC. Protein sequence: CASSTRTNNEQFF.

This clone was observed a single time. This sequence joins TRBV9 and TRBJ1-1, with D possibly matching TRBD1 (5 bases). Between the trimmed V and J ends, which lost 3 bases and 0 bases, there was a span of 12 bases. The CDR3 has 15 amino acids. Germline CDR1 is SGDLS and CDR2 is YYNGEE. CDR3 sequence (DNA): TGTGCCAGCAGCGGGGGACTGCACATGAACACTGAAGCTTTCTTT. Translation gives CASSGGLHMNTEAFF. The complete variable domain, with remaining parts taken from reference TRBV9 and TRBJ1-1, reads DSGVTQTPKHLITATGQRVTLRCSPRSGDLSVYWYQQSLDQGLQFLIQYYNGEERAKGNILERFSAQQFPDLHSELNLSSLELGDSALYFCASSGGLHMNTEAFFGQGTRLTVV.

The V call is TRBV5-1, the J call TRBJ1-1; D remains unclear. The germline V gene has CDR1 SGHRS and CDR2 YFSETQ. The V end was cut by 3 bases, the J end by 7 bases, with 13 bases between. The CDR3 runs 13 residues. Here the CDR3 reads CASSSGGNFEAFF. CDR3 bases: TGCGCCAGCAGCTCCGGAGGGAACTTTGAAGCTTTCTTT. Variable domain in full (rest from reference TRBV5-1 and TRBJ1-1): KAGVTQTPRYLIKTRGQQVTLSCSPISGHRSVSWYQQTPGQGLQFLFEYFSETQRNKGNFPGRFSGRQFSNSRSEMNVSTLELGDSALYLCASSSGGNFEAFFGQGTRLTVV.

The rearrangement joins TRBV6-5 to TRBJ2-5, with TRBD1 identical over 7 bases. With V trimmed by 8 bases and J by 2 bases, 5 bases remained unmatched. The germline V gene has CDR1 MNHEY and CDR2 SVGAGI. CDR3 length: 13 amino acids. CDR3 loop: CASGTAFQETQYF. The CDR3 DNA reads TGTGCCAGCGGGACAGCATTTCAAGAGACCCAGTACTTC.

Of note for this clone: Other DNA sequences in the same sample also yield this CDR3. This chain joins TRBV29-1 and TRBJ2-7; 10 bases line up with TRBD2. This CDR3 has 14 amino acids. With V trimmed by 2 bases and J by 0 bases, 1 base remained unmatched. Germline-derived CDR1 and CDR2 are SQVTM and ANQGSEA. CDR3 nucleotide sequence: TGCAGCGTTGAAAAGCGGGGGGGCTCCTACGAGCAGTACTTC. It encodes CSVEKRGGSYEQYF.

The chain combines TRBV7-9 with TRBJ1-1; 9 bases agree with TRBD1. V was pared by 1 base and J by 0 bases, with 9 bases of the junction left unmatched. The CDR3 is 18 residues long. CDR1 and CDR2 from the germline V gene are SEHNR and FQNEAQ (reference sequence). CDR3 nucleotide sequence: TGTGCCAGCAGCTTAGGTAGCGGGACAGGGACCATGAACACTGAAGCTTTCTTT. Residues: CASSLGSGTGTMNTEAFF.